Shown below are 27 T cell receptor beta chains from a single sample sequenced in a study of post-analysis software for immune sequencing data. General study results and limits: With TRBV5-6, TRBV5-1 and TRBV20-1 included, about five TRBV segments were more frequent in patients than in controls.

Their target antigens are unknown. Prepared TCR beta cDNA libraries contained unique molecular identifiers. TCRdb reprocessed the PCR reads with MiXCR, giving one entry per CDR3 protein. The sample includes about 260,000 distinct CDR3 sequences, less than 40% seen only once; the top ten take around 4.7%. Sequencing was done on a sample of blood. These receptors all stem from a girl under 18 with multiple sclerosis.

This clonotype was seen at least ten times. The CDR3 here is CASSPTSGRADEQFF. The CDR3, as DNA: TGTGCCAGCTCACCAACTAGCGGGAGGGCCGATGAGCAGTTCTTC. The rearrangement uses TRBV18 and TRBJ2-1, with TRBD2 matching 13 bases. Germline V gene sequence: CDR1 KGHSH, CDR2 LQKENI. The CDR3 totals 15 residues. The V gene end was trimmed by 2 bases and the J gene end by 8 bases; junction bases not matched to a gene: 3.

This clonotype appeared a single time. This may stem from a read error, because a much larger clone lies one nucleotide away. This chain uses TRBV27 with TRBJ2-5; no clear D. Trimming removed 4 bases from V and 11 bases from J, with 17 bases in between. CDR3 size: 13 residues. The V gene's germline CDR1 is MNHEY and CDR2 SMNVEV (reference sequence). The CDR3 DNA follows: TGTGCCAGCAGTTCTGGACCGGCCAATGAGCAGTACTTC. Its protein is CASSSGPANEQYF.

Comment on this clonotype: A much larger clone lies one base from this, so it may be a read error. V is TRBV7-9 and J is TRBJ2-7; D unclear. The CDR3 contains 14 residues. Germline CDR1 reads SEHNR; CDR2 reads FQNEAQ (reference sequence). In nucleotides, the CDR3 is TGTGCCAGCAGCTCCTCGGCGTACTCCCACGAGCAGTACTTC. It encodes CASSSSAYSHEQYF.

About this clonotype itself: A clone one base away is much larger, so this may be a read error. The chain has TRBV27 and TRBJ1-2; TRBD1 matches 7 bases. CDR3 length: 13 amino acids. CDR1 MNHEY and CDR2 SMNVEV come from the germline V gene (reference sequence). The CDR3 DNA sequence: TGTGCCAGCAGAGAACAGGGGTCGCATGGCTGCACCTTC. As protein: CASREQGSHGCTF.

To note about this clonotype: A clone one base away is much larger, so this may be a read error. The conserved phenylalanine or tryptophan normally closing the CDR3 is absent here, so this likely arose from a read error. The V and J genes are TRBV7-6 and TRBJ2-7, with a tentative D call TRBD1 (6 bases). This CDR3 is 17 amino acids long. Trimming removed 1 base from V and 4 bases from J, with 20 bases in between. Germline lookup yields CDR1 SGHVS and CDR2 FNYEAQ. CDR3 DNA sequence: TGTGCCAGCAGCTTAGAGTGTCCACAGGGCCTGTTATACGAGCAGTACCTC. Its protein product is CASSLECPQGLLYEQYL.

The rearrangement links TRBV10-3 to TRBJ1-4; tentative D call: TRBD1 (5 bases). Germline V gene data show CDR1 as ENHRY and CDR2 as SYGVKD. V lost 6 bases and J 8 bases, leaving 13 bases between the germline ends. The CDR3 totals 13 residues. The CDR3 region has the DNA TGTGCCATCAGGGAGGGGTCGGGGGAAAAACTGTTTTTT. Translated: CAIREGSGEKLFF.

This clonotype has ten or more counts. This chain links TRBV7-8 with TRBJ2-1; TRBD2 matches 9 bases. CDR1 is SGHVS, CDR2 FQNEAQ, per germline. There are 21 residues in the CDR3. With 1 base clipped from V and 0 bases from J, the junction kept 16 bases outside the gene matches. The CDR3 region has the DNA TGTGCCAGCAGCTTAGAGTGGTTTTGGGCGGGAGGGACGCTCTCCTACAATGAGCAGTTCTTC. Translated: CASSLEWFWAGGTLSYNEQFF.

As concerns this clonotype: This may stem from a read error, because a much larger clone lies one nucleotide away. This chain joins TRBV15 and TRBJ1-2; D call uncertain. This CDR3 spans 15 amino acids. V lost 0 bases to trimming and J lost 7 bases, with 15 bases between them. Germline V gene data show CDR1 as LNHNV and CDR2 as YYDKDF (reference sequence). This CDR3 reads CATSRERGLGCGYTF. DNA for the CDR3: TGTGCCACCAGCAGAGAGAGAGGGTTGGGCTGTGGCTACACCTTC.

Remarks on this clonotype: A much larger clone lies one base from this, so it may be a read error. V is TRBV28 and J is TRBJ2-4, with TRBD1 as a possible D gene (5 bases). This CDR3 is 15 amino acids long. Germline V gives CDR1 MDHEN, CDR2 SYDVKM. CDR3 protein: CASSSAGLAENIQYF. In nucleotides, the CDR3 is TGTGCCAGCAGTTCGGCAGGGTTAGCCGAAAACATTCAGTACTTC.

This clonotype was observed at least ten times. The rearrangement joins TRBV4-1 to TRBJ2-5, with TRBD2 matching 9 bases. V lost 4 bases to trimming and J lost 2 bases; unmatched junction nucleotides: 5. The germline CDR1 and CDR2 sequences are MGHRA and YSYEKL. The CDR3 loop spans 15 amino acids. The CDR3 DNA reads TGCGCCAGCAGCCTCGGACTAGCGAGTCAAGAGACCCAGTACTTC. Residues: CASSLGLASQETQYF.

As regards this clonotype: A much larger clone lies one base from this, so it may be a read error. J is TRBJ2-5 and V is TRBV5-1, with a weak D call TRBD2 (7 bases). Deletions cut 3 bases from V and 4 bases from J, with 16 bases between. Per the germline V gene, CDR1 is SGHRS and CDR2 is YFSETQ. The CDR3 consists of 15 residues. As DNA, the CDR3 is TGCGCCAGCAGCTCGTACGCAGGGGAGGGAGAGACCCAGTACTTC. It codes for CASSSYAGEGETQYF.

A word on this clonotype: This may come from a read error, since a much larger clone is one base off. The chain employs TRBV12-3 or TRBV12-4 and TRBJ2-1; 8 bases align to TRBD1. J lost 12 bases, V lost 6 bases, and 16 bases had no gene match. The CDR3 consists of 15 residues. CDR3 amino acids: CASSHGQGELDGQFF. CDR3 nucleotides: TGTGCCAGCAGCCACGGACAGGGCGAGCTGGATGGGCAGTTCTTC.

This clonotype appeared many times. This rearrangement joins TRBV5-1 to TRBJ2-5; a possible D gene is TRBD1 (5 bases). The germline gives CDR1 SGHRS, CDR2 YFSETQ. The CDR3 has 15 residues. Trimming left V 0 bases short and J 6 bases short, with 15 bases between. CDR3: CASSLDAGSGQTQYF. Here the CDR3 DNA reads TGCGCCAGCAGCTTGGACGCAGGGTCAGGACAGACCCAGTACTTC.

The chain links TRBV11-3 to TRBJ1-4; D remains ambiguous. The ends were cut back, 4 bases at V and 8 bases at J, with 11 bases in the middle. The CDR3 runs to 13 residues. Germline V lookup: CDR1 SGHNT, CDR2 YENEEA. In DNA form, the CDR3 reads TGTGCCAGCAGCTCAAGTAAAGGCGAAAAACTGTTTTTT. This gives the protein CASSSSKGEKLFF.

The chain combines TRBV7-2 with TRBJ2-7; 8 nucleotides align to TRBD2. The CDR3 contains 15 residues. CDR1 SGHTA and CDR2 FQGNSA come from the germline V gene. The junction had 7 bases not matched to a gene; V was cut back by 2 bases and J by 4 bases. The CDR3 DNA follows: TGTGCCAGCAGCTTAACGGGACTAGAGGGATACGAGCAGTACTTC. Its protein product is CASSLTGLEGYEQYF. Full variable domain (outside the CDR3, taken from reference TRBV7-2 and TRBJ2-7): GAGVSQSPSNKVTEKGKDVELRCDPISGHTALYWYRQSLGQGLEFLIYFQGNSAPDKSGLPSDRFSAERTGGSVSTLTIQRTQQEDSAVYLCASSLTGLEGYEQYFGPGTRLTVT.

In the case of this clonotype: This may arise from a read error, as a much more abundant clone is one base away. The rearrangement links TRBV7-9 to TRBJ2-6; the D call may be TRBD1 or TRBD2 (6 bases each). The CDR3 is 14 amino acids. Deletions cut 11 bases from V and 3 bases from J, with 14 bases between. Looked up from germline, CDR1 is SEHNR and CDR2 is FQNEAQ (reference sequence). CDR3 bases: TGTGCCGGCACCAGGGGAGGTGGGGCCAACGTCCTGACTTTC. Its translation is CAGTRGGGANVLTF.

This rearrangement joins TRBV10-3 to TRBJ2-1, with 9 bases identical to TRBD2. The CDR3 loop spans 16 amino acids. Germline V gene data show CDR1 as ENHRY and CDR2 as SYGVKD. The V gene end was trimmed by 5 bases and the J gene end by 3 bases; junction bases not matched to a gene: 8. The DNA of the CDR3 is TGTGCCATCAGTCCCGGGACTAGCAGTGTCTACAATGAGCAGTTCTTC. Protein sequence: CAISPGTSSVYNEQFF.

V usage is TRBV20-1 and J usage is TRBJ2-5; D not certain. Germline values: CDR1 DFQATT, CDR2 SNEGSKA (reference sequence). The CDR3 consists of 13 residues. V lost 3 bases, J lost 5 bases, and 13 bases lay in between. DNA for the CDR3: TGCAGTGCTAGTTTCACGAACCGGGAGACCCAGTACTTC. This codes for CSASFTNRETQYF.

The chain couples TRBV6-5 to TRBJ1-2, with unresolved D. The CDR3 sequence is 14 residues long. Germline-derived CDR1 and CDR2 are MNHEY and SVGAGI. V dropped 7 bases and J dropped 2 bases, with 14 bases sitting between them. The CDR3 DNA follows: TGTGCCAGCAACAGAATCGGCGGAAACTATGGCTACACCTTC. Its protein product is CASNRIGGNYGYTF.

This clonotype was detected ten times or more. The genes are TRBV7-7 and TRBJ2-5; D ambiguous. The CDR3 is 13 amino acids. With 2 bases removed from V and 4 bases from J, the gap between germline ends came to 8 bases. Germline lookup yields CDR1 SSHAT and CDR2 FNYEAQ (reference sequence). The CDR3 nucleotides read TGTGCCAGCAGCTTAACGGCCCCAGAGACCCAGTACTTC. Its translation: CASSLTAPETQYF.

CDR3 protein: CASSSTSGTRQPQHF. The DNA for the CDR3 is TGTGCCAGCAGTTCTACCTCCGGGACGCGGCAGCCCCAGCATTTT. The chain links TRBV12-3 or TRBV12-4 to TRBJ1-5; D is perhaps TRBD1 (5 bases). The V and J ends lost 4 bases and 7 bases respectively, with 17 bases between them. This CDR3 region has 15 residues.

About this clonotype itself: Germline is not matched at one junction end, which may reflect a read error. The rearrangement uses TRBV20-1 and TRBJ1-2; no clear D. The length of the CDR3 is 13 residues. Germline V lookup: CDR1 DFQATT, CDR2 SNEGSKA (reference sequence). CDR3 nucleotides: TGCAGTGCTAGAGATGCCACCCCCTATGGTTACACCTTC. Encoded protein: CSARDATPYGYTF.

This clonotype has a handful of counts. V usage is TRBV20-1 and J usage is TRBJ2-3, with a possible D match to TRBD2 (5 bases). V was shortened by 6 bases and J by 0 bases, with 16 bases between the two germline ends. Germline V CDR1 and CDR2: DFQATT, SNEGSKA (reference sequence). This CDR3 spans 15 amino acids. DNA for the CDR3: TGCAGTGCCCCCCCGGCGGGCCTAAGCACAGATACGCAGTATTTT. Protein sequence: CSAPPAGLSTDTQYF.

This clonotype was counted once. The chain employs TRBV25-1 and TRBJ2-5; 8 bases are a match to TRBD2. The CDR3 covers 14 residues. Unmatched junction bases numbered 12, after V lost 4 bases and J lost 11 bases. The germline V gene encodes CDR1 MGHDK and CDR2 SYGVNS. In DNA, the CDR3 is TGTGCCAGCAGTGCAGCGGGAGAACCCGATGAGCAGTACTTC. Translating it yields CASSAAGEPDEQYF.

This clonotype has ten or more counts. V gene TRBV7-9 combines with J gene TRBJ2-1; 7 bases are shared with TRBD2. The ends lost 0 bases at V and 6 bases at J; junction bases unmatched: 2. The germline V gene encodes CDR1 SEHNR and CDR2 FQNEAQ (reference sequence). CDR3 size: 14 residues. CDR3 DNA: TGTGCCAGCAGCTTAGCGGGAGGGCCCAATGAGCAGTTCTTC. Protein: CASSLAGGPNEQFF.

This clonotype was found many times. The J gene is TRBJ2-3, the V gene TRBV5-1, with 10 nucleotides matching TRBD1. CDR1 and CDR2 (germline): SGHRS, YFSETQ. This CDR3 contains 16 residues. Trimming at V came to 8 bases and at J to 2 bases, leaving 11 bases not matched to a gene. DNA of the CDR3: TGCGCCAGTAGACAGGGGGCGTCCCAATACACAGATACGCAGTATTTT. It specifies CASRQGASQYTDTQYF.

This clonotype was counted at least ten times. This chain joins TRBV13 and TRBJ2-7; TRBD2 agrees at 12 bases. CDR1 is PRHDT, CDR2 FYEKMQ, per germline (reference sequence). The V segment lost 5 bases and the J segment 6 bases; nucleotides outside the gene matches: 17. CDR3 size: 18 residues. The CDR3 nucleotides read TGTGCCAGCAGCCAAGATAAGAGACCTAGCGGGAGGGCCTTCGAGCAGTACTTC. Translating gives CASSQDKRPSGRAFEQYF. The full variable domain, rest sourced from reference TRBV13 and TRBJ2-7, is AAGVIQSPRHLIKEKRETATLKCYPIPRHDTVYWYQQGPGQDPQFLISFYEKMQSDKGSIPDRFSAQQFSDYHSELNMSSLELGDSALYFCASSQDKRPSGRAFEQYFGPGTRLTVT.